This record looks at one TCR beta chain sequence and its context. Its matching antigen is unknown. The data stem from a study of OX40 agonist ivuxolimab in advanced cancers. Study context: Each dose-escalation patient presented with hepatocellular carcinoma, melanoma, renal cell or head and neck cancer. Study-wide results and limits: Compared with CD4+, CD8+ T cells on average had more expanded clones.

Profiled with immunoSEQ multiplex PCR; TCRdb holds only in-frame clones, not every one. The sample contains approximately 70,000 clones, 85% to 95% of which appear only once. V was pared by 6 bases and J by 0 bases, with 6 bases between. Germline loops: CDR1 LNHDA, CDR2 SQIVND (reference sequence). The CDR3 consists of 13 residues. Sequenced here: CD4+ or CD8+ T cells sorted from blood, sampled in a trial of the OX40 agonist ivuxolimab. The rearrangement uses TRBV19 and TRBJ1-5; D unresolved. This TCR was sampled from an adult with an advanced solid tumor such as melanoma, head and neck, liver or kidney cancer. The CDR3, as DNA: TGTGCCAGTAGGTCAGTTAGCAATCAGCCCCAGCATTTT. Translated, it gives CASRSVSNQPQHF.